The next 23 T cell receptor beta chains were all read from a single sample in a study of shared clonotypes between healthy human individuals (dated by TCRdb to the early 2020s). Library preparation employed the immunoSEQ multiplex PCR assay. TCRdb obtained this table from immuneACCESS and retained in-frame rearrangements with V and J assigned. These tables miss some clones; where compared with another copy, unresolved V genes account for less than half of the shortfall, and the remainder is unexplained. For this sample there are some 2.1 million clones; approximately 95% appear just once. The ten largest clones take up roughly 0.13% of the sample. The sample taken for sequencing was naive CD4+ T cells sorted from blood. Explained via the paper, the cell subset or site label denotes: CD45RA+ positively selected. All receptors come from a man younger than 35 in good health.

This chain uses TRBV18 with TRBJ2-5; TRBD2 aligns across 8 bases. After removal of 6 bases from V and 4 bases from J, the junction contained 10 bases not matched to a gene. Germline V gives CDR1 KGHSH, CDR2 LQKENI. This CDR3 has 15 residues. The CDR3 loop is CASSPPGGGPETQYF. DNA of the CDR3: TGTGCCAGCTCGCCTCCCGGCGGGGGGCCAGAGACCCAGTACTTC.

The chain uses TRBV5-3 and TRBJ2-3; 7 bases map to TRBD1. TRBV5-3 is an ORF for which the function is uncertain. This CDR3 spans 17 amino acids. Unmatched junction bases numbered 17, after V lost 8 bases and J lost 2 bases. Here the CDR3 reads CARSPGQTKGDTDTQYF. CDR3 coding DNA: TGTGCCAGGTCACCGGGACAGACAAAGGGGGACACAGATACGCAGTATTTT.

The chain employs TRBV5-1 and TRBJ2-2; D might be TRBD2 (5 bases). CDR1 is SGHRS, CDR2 YFSETQ, per germline. The CDR3 length is 13 residues. V lost 4 bases to trimming and J lost 5 bases, with 9 bases between them. CDR3 nucleotides: TGCGCCAGCAGCCACCCGGGGACCGGGGAGCTGTTTTTT. This translates into CASSHPGTGELFF.

This chain connects TRBV6-6 to TRBJ1-1; the match to TRBD1 covers 10 bases. CDR1 is MNHNY, CDR2 SVGAGI, per germline (reference sequence). The CDR3 totals 13 residues. V was clipped by 7 bases and J by 4 bases; unmatched bases: 3. CDR3 region: CASIRTGGTEAFF. CDR3 in DNA: TGTGCCAGCATCCGGACAGGGGGCACTGAAGCTTTCTTT.

This chain uses TRBV11-2 with TRBJ1-1; D unresolved. V was shortened by 1 base and J by 4 bases, with 10 bases between the two germline ends. Germline loops: CDR1 SGHAT, CDR2 FQNNGV. The CDR3 covers 14 residues. The CDR3 spells CASSLVAGGTEAFF. DNA of the CDR3: TGTGCCAGCAGCTTAGTGGCGGGAGGCACTGAAGCTTTCTTT.

As regards this clone: This sample also contains other DNA sequences that code for the same CDR3. The chain combines TRBV7-8 with TRBJ1-1; no clear D. Between the trimmed V and J ends, which lost 0 bases and 2 bases, there was a span of 7 bases. In germline, CDR1 is SGHVS, CDR2 FQNEAQ. CDR3 length equals 14 residues. DNA of the CDR3: TGTGCCAGCAGCTTAGCTCCTGGAAACACTGAAGCTTTCTTT. This gives the protein CASSLAPGNTEAFF.

The chain couples TRBV5-4 to TRBJ1-2, with 11 bases lining up with TRBD1. The CDR3 covers 17 residues. The V gene end was trimmed by 4 bases and the J gene end by 4 bases; junction bases not matched to a gene: 12. The V gene's germline CDR1 is SGHNT and CDR2 YYREEE (reference sequence). CDR3 loop: CASSTGQGVLGVYGYTF. For the CDR3, the DNA is TGTGCCAGCAGCACGGGACAGGGGGTTTTGGGCGTCTATGGCTACACCTTC.

Of note for this clone: Other DNA sequences in this specimen translate into the identical CDR3. This chain connects TRBV9 to TRBJ2-3; possible D gene TRBD2, 5 bases. Germline CDR1 SGDLS, CDR2 YYNGEE. V lost 1 base, J lost 0 bases, and 6 bases lay in between. This CDR3 comprises 14 residues. The CDR3 coding sequence is TGTGCCAGCAGCGTACAGCGGAGCACAGATACGCAGTATTTT. This codes for CASSVQRSTDTQYF. Filled out from reference TRBV9 and TRBJ2-3, the complete variable domain reads DSGVTQTPKHLITATGQRVTLRCSPRSGDLSVYWYQQSLDQGLQFLIQYYNGEERAKGNILERFSAQQFPDLHSELNLSSLELGDSALYFCASSVQRSTDTQYFGPGTRLTVL.

The chain uses TRBV18 and TRBJ1-2; D might be TRBD1 (6 bases). Germline V CDR1 and CDR2: KGHSH, LQKENI. V was trimmed by 8 bases and J by 8 bases, leaving 15 bases between them. This CDR3 comprises 12 residues. The CDR3 region has the DNA TGTGCCAGCAGAACAGGGTTCCAGGGCTACACCTTC. Translation: CASRTGFQGYTF.

V usage is TRBV18 and J usage is TRBJ1-1, with D maybe TRBD1 (6 bases). Looked up from germline, CDR1 is KGHSH and CDR2 is LQKENI. This CDR3 contains 15 residues. Deletions cut 7 bases from V and 4 bases from J, with 19 bases between. In DNA, the CDR3 is TGTGCCAGCTGGACTGGGGGGCTGATTGGCACTGAAGCTTTCTTT. Translated: CASWTGGLIGTEAFF.

The genes are TRBV7-6 and TRBJ2-1; D possibly uses TRBD1 or TRBD2 (6 bases each). The CDR3 is made up of 15 amino acids. The V and J ends lost 4 bases and 5 bases respectively, with 15 bases between them. The germline V gene encodes CDR1 SGHVS and CDR2 FNYEAQ. CDR3 DNA sequence: TGTGCCAGCAGCTCCCGGGGGCAGCTCGACAATGAGCAGTTCTTC. Its translation is CASSSRGQLDNEQFF.

This chain connects TRBV19 to TRBJ1-3; weak D call: TRBD1 (6 bases). V lost 10 bases and J lost 4, with 20 bases in between. The CDR3 contains 15 residues. The germline V gene has CDR1 LNHDA and CDR2 SQIVND (reference sequence). As DNA, the CDR3 is TGTGCCACCAAGTCGACAGGCTTGGACGGAAACACCATATATTTT. It is translated as CATKSTGLDGNTIYF.

This clone was found once. The chain uses TRBV2 and TRBJ2-1; D remains unclear. The CDR3 has 14 amino acids. The germline V and J ends were trimmed by 8 bases and 10 bases, with 21 bases remaining between them. Germline lookup yields CDR1 SNHLY and CDR2 FYNNEI. The chain's CDR3 is CASGTSYSQLEQFF. The CDR3 coding sequence is TGTGCCAGCGGAACTTCGTACTCCCAACTGGAGCAGTTCTTC.

A word on this clone: The sample contains more than one DNA sequence encoding this CDR3. The chain joins TRBV6-5 to TRBJ1-6; TRBD1 matches at 10 bases. V trimming: 6 bases; J trimming: 8 bases; junction bases outside the gene matches: 4. Germline CDR1 and CDR2: MNHEY and SVGAGI. The CDR3 runs 14 residues. The CDR3 sequence: CASRRTGGDSPLHF. Here the CDR3 DNA reads TGTGCCAGCAGGCGGACAGGGGGGGATTCACCCCTCCACTTT.

This chain's CDR3 is CASSAEHTGTHNEQFF. The DNA of the CDR3 is TGTGCCAGCAGCGCAGAGCATACCGGGACTCACAATGAGCAGTTCTTC. The J gene is TRBJ2-1, the V gene TRBV7-9; D possibly corresponds to TRBD2 (6 bases). Germline V CDR1 and CDR2: SEHNR, FQNEAQ (reference sequence). V was shortened by 5 bases and J by 5 bases, with 19 bases between the two germline ends. The CDR3 totals 16 residues.

V usage is TRBV6-6 and J usage is TRBJ1-3, with D unclear. The CDR3 consists of 16 residues. With 0 bases removed from V and 4 bases from J, the gap between germline ends came to 13 bases. The germline V gene has CDR1 MNHNY and CDR2 SVGAGI (reference sequence). Here the CDR3 DNA reads TGTGCCAGCAGTTACTCAACGGGAGGGTTGGGAAACACCATATATTTT. This codes for CASSYSTGGLGNTIYF.

The chain links TRBV5-6 to TRBJ2-2; a possible D gene is TRBD1 (5 bases). Germline CDR1 SGHDT, CDR2 YYEEEE. Trimming removed 4 bases from V and 2 bases from J, with 12 bases in between. The CDR3 runs to 15 residues. For the CDR3, the DNA is TGTGCCAGCAGCCCACCAGGGAAAAACACCGGGGAGCTGTTTTTT. This sequence encodes CASSPPGKNTGELFF.

This chain joins TRBV6-5 and TRBJ1-1; TRBD1 matches 7 bases. CDR3 length: 13 residues. V was clipped by 6 bases and J by 3 bases; unmatched bases: 4. Germline values: CDR1 MNHEY, CDR2 SVGAGI. In DNA form, the CDR3 reads TGTGCCAGCAGAAAACAGGGGTACACTGAAGCTTTCTTT. The encoded protein is CASRKQGYTEAFF.

The V gene is TRBV5-6, the J gene TRBJ2-3, with 10 positions matching TRBD2. With V trimmed by 0 bases and J by 4 bases, 5 bases remained unmatched. The CDR3 is 16 residues long. Germline V gives CDR1 SGHDT, CDR2 YYEEEE. The CDR3 spells CASSLGAGGPSDTQYF. The CDR3 DNA is TGTGCCAGCAGCTTGGGAGCGGGAGGGCCATCAGATACGCAGTATTTT.

The genes are TRBV7-3 and TRBJ2-2, with 12 bases fitting TRBD1. The V gene's germline CDR1 is SGHTA and CDR2 FQGTGA. This CDR3 is built from 16 residues. J was trimmed by 7 bases and V by 5 bases; bases with no gene match: 8. CDR3 residues: CASSKPGQGAGGELFF. CDR3 sequence (DNA): TGTGCCAGCAGCAAACCGGGACAGGGGGCTGGCGGGGAGCTGTTTTTT.

To note about this clone: The sample holds other DNA sequences that translate to the same CDR3. J is TRBJ1-1 and V is TRBV7-9, with D maybe TRBD1 (5 bases). Trimming took 5 bases from V and 0 from J, leaving 13 bases between them. Germline CDR1 is SEHNR and CDR2 is FQNEAQ (reference sequence). The CDR3 is 15 residues long. The CDR3 bases are TGTGCCAGCAGCGCTCGGACGGGGGTGAACACTGAAGCTTTCTTT. Translated, it gives CASSARTGVNTEAFF.

V usage is TRBV14 and J usage is TRBJ2-7; D gene ambiguous. CDR1 and CDR2 from the germline V gene are SGHDN and FVKESK. V was trimmed by 4 bases and J by 0 bases, leaving 10 bases between them. This CDR3 has 14 residues. This CDR3 is CASSLALGSYEQYF. CDR3 nucleotide sequence: TGTGCCAGCAGCCTCGCGCTAGGCTCCTACGAGCAGTACTTC.

The V call is TRBV18, the J call TRBJ2-2, with D unresolved. This CDR3 comprises 15 residues. Trimming cost V 6 bases and J 2 bases, with 13 bases left between them. CDR1 KGHSH and CDR2 LQKENI come from the germline V gene. DNA of the CDR3: TGTGCCAGCTCTCACGGCGATGGAAACACCGGGGAGCTGTTTTTT. This sequence encodes CASSHGDGNTGELFF.